This T cell receptor beta chain is drawn from a study of T cell repertoires in cytomegalovirus infection. Study background: Signatures in public TCR beta sequences pointed to both CMV infection and matching HLA type.

Study-wide findings and caveats: Using cumulative public TCR beta family frequency, the authors identified those who carried CMV together with the relevant HLA.

CDR3 length equals 16 residues. Per the germline V gene, CDR1 is SGHTA and CDR2 is FQGNSA. V was cut by 6 bases and J by 5 bases, with 22 bases left in between. TCRdb used MiXCR to reprocess the reads, holding one entry per CDR3 protein. This repertoire shows roughly 730,000 distinct CDR3 sequences, approximately 33% found once; its top ten account for about 20%. Ten or more counts support this clonotype. The antigen is unknown. The source material was cultured PBMCs, sampled from culture after CMV antigen stimulation. The source is a human donor in good health (CMV status not recorded). Some clones in this sample may be carry-over from other donors' samples. The chain couples TRBV7-2 to TRBJ2-5; no clear D. The CDR3 bases are TGTGCCAGCAGACCTCCCGGTGGAGCGCCCCGGGAGACCCAGTACTTC. This codes for CASRPPGGAPRETQYF.